This TCR beta chain was profiled in a study of cytomegalovirus exposure and HLA in healthy donors. At the level of the study: Clustering assigned around 77% of the approximately 400 genotyped donors to the Caucasian-associated ancestry cluster. Whole-study results and caveats: Segments of the TCR beta V type were, in most cases, productive about 87% or about 30% of the time in an earlier analysis. A later analysis appeared to link common viral pathogens to several of the most significant clusters. Researchers reported in a later analysis that a missense DCLRE1C variant was tied to TCR beta V- and J-gene trimming.

Trimming cost V 1 base and J 2 bases, with 9 bases left between them. This CDR3 has 15 amino acids. Germline assignment: CDR1 SGHNT and CDR2 YENEEA. About this clone: Its antigen remains unknown.

The PCR contained 60 Vbeta and 13 Jbeta primers. Sequenced by immunoSEQ multiplex PCR; TCRdb stores in-frame clones only, minus some. The sample has roughly 170,000 clones; about 80% are singletons. Sequencing input: PBMCs. The sequence derives from a woman in her thirties in good health and CMV-seropositive. The rearrangement links TRBV11-3 to TRBJ1-3; D is ambiguous. The chain's CDR3 is CASSLGGGTGNTIYF. CDR3 DNA sequence: TGTGCCAGCAGCTTAGGAGGAGGGACTGGAAACACCATATATTTT.